This T cell receptor (beta chain) originates from a study of blood T cell repertoires in COVID-19. Assay used: immunoSEQ multiplex PCR; TCRdb lists only in-frame clones, some missing. Of roughly 120,000 clones in the sample, 90% were seen once. A Seattle source enrolled patients during active infection and followed them longitudinally. CDR3 length: 12 amino acids. The V and J ends lost 1 base and 6 bases respectively, with 6 bases between them. The receptor's source is a man in his sixties with COVID-19, enrolled during active disease. Material: peripheral blood. The chain links TRBV12-3 or TRBV12-4 to TRBJ1-2; no definite D call. The CDR3 region is CASSLGYDGYTF. The CDR3 nucleotides are TGTGCCAGCAGTTTAGGCTATGATGGCTACACCTTC.